The rows below give T cell receptor beta chains drawn from one sample of a study of CD8+ T cells in alopecia areata. This table comes from immunoSEQ multiplex PCR, and its TCRdb copy is limited to in-frame clones, with some not included. The table records about 100,000 clones, 50% to 70% of them present only once. The specimen was NKG2D-low CD8+ T cells sorted from blood. The source of these receptors is a human donor with alopecia areata. The CDR3 runs from the conserved cysteine through the conserved F or W. Each record gives: J gene, V gene, clone size, D gene, CDR3 DNA, CDR3 protein. D genes are given only for firm matches. Clone size is given for some rows only: seen once, a few or many times, or a class if the clone is expanded.

TRBJ2-7	TRBV29-1	-	TRBD1	TGCAGCGTTGAAGATCCGGGACAGGGTTCAGGCGAGCAGTACTTC	CSVEDPGQGSGEQYF
TRBJ2-1	TRBV27	-	TRBD1	TGTGCCACCGCGACAGGGATACGAAATGAGCAGTTCTTC	CATATGIRNEQFF
TRBJ2-7	TRBV2	-	-	TGTGCCAGCCGGACAGTCTCTTCTTACGAGCAGTACTTC	CASRTVSSYEQYF
TRBJ2-2	TRBV28	-	-	TGTGCCAGCAGTTTATACCCGATCGACAGTTTTCTCACCGGGGAGCTGTTTTTT	CASSLYPIDSFLTGELFF
TRBJ1-2	TRBV19	-	-	TGTGCCAGTAGATCTGTAGGGCAGGCGAATCTGGAATATGGCTACACCTTC	CASRSVGQANLEYGYTF
TRBJ2-7	TRBV5-4	few	-	TGTGCCAGCAGCTTATCGGCGGACTCCTACGAGCAGTACTTC	CASSLSADSYEQYF
TRBJ2-3	TRBV28	-	-	TGTGCCAGCAGCAAAACAGGGAGATACACAGATACGCAGTATTTT	CASSKTGRYTDTQYF
TRBJ2-3	TRBV4-1	once	-	TGCGCCAGCAGCCAAGTTCAGGGAGCGTTCACAGATACGCAGTATTTT	CASSQVQGAFTDTQYF
TRBJ2-1	TRBV19	-	TRBD2	TGTGCCAGTAGTGGACTAGCGGGAGCCTACAATGAGCAGTTCTTC	CASSGLAGAYNEQFF
TRBJ2-7	TRBV7-9	-	-	TGTGCCAGCAGCCCTCGGACCTACGAGCAGTACTTC	CASSPRTYEQYF
TRBJ2-1	TRBV29-1	-	TRBD2	TGCAGCGTTGAAGGGAGGACTAGCGGGCTTAGCTCCTACAATGAGCAGTTCTTC	CSVEGRTSGLSSYNEQFF
TRBJ2-3	TRBV10-3	-	TRBD2	TGTGCCATCAGCCCTAGCGGGATCACAAAGGCAGATACGCAGTATTTT	CAISPSGITKADTQYF
TRBJ2-1	TRBV19	-	-	TGTGCCAGTAGTATAGCATCAACGGACAGCCAGCAGTTCTTC	CASSIASTDSQQFF
TRBJ2-3	TRBV13	few	-	TGTGCCAGCAGCTCCTCGGGGGGCATAAGAGATACGCAGTATTTT	CASSSSGGIRDTQYF
TRBJ2-5	TRBV28	-	-	TGTGCCAGCAGTTTTGGGAGGCGGGAGACCCAGTACTTC	CASSFGRRETQYF
TRBJ2-7	TRBV10-3	-	-	TGTGCCATCAGTGACGTCTTACTCATCTACGAGCAGTACTTC	CAISDVLLIYEQYF
TRBJ2-3	TRBV28	-	TRBD2	TGTGCCAGCAGTCTAAGGCCTAGCGGGAGTCAAGATACGCAGTATTTT	CASSLRPSGSQDTQYF
TRBJ1-2	TRBV29-1	few	-	TGCAGCGTTGAAGATTATGGGGCGTCGATCTCCTTC	CSVEDYGASISF
TRBJ2-7	TRBV29-1	-	TRBD1	TGCAGCGTTGAAACCCCAAGGACAGGGGGCTCCTACGAGCAGTACTTC	CSVETPRTGGSYEQYF
TRBJ2-1	TRBV5-1	few	TRBD2	TGCGCCAGCAGCTTCGGACTAGCGGGAGAGGGTTCCTACAATGAGCAGTTCTTC	CASSFGLAGEGSYNEQFF
TRBJ1-1	TRBV28	once	-	TGTGCCAGCAGCCCACGCCGCGTGGGGGGCTGGATGAACACTGAAGCTTTCTTT	CASSPRRVGGWMNTEAFF
TRBJ2-1	TRBV19	-	-	TGTGCCAGTAGTATGTTCGGGAGTACTGTCAATGAGCAGTTCTTC	CASSMFGSTVNEQFF
TRBJ1-1	TRBV19	-	-	TGTGCCAGTACTCACCAGGTAAGGGGGACTGAAGCTTTCTTT	CASTHQVRGTEAFF
TRBJ2-7	TRBV29-1	few	TRBD1	TGCAGCGGGGGACAGGGGGACAACGAGCAGTACTTC	CSGGQGDNEQYF
TRBJ2-7	TRBV28	-	TRBD1	TGTGCCAGCAGTCCCTATACAGGGGGCGGTTACGAGCAGTACTTC	CASSPYTGGGYEQYF
TRBJ2-3	TRBV5-1	-	TRBD1	TGCGCCAGCAGCTCAGGACAGGCCACAGATACGCAGTATTTT	CASSSGQATDTQYF
TRBJ1-1	TRBV30	-	TRBD1	TGTGCCTGGCGTACAGGGGTTGTCACTGAAGCTTTCTTT	CAWRTGVVTEAFF
TRBJ2-7	TRBV13	few	-	TGTGCCAGCAGCCCCTCAACCCAACAGGGGGGGTTCTACGAGCAGTACTTC	CASSPSTQQGGFYEQYF
TRBJ2-5	TRBV4-1	-	-	TGCGCCAGCAGCCCGGGTGGCGGGGAGACCCAGTACTTC	CASSPGGGETQYF